This TCR beta chain was documented in a study of beta chain features in type 1 diabetes. Background on the study: Patients looked much like healthy donors when it came to age, gender and cell yields.

This clone was counted only a few times. Its antigen is unknown. The study, taken as a whole, reports: When VDJ junctions were examined, type 1 diabetes patients showed fewer insertions and more deletions. Among all four CD4+ subsets, Type 1 diabetes patients had TCRB CDR3s that were moderately but significantly shorter. The question left open here concerned HLA type influencing TCRB rearrangement.

Sequenced material consisted of expressed TCRB transcripts (all of the isolated RNA was reverse transcribed). Some 3.6 million reads was the average for naive, central memory and regulatory T cell samples. Using immunoSEQ multiplex PCR, the repertoire was profiled, and TCRdb retains in-frame clones only, with some absent. The repertoire holds hundreds of thousands of clones, with over 10% as singletons. The ends were cut back, 0 bases at V and 3 bases at J, with 15 bases in the middle. The CDR3 is made up of 15 amino acids. The germline V gene encodes CDR1 GTSNPN and CDR2 SVGIG (reference sequence). The chain combines TRBV30 with TRBJ2-7; D gene uncertain. The sample consisted of naive CD4+ T cells from blood. This receptor was taken from a man younger than 30 with type 1 diabetes. Here the CDR3 reads CAWSVNVWQNYEQYF. In nucleotides, the CDR3 is TGTGCCTGGAGTGTAAACGTTTGGCAGAACTACGAGCAGTACTTC.